Listed below are T cell receptor beta chains from one sample, sequenced in a study of regulatory T cells in long-lasting Graves disease. TCRdb ran MiXCR on the multiplex PCR reads and lists one entry per CDR3 protein. The sample carries about 310,000 distinct CDR3 sequences, 15% to 20% recorded once. The sequencing here drew on peripheral blood mononuclear cells (PBMCs), taken at new diagnosis, from a patient treated with antithyroid drugs. The receptor source for this set is a female donor with Graves disease. The CDR3 runs from the conserved cysteine through the conserved F or W. The D gene is left open where the match is weak. Expanded clones are given a class, and other clones once, few, many or no size at all.

>many|TRBJ2-7|TRBV3-1|TRBD1
TGTGCCAGCAGCCAAGTGACAGGGGTCTCCTACGAGCAGTACTTC
CASSQVTGVSYEQYF
>many|TRBJ1-1|TRBV3-1|NA
TGTGCCAGCAGCCAAACAAAAATGAACACTGAAGCTTTCTTT
CASSQTKMNTEAFF
>NA|TRBJ2-1|TRBV24-1|NA
TGTGCCACCAGTGATTTGGCAGGGAGCTCTTACAATGAGCAGTTCTTC
CATSDLAGSSYNEQFF
>many|TRBJ2-1|TRBV28|NA
TGTGCCAGCAGTTTTGGGGGAGCGTGGAGGGATGAGCAGTTCTTC
CASSFGGAWRDEQFF
>NA|TRBJ2-2|TRBV6-2/TRBV6-3|TRBD2
TGTGCCAGCAGGTTTACTAGCGGGGGCACCGGGGAGCTGTTTTTT
CASRFTSGGTGELFF
>many|TRBJ1-5|TRBV18|NA
TGTGCCAGCTCATCCGACGGGATGAGCAATCAGCCCCAGCATTTT
CASSSDGMSNQPQHF
>NA|TRBJ2-1|TRBV20-1|NA
TGCAGTGCTAATAGTAGGGCTAAAGGATACAATGAGCAGTTCTTC
CSANSRAKGYNEQFF
>many|TRBJ1-1|TRBV28|NA
TGTGCCAGCAGCTTAGATCGAGCGGGGGAAGCTTTCTTT
CASSLDRAGEAFF
>many|TRBJ2-1|TRBV28|TRBD2
TGTGCCAGCAGTCGACTAGCGGGAGGGCTTAATGGCAATGAGCAGTTCTTC
CASSRLAGGLNGNEQFF
>many|TRBJ2-1|TRBV3-1|TRBD2
TGTGCCAGCAGCTACCAGCGGGGAAGCTCCTACAATGAGCAGTTCTTC
CASSYQRGSSYNEQFF
>NA|TRBJ2-3|TRBV7-2|NA
TGTGCCAGCAGCCCCGCCGCGAGGGCCCCAGATACGCAGTATTTT
CASSPAARAPDTQYF
>few|TRBJ2-3|TRBV19|NA
TGTGCCAATAGTTCATATGGTGCAGATACGCAGTATTTT
CANSSYGADTQYF
>many|TRBJ1-1|TRBV12-3/TRBV12-4|NA
TGTGCCAGCAGTTTCTCCACAGGGAACACTGAAGCTTTCTTT
CASSFSTGNTEAFF
>many|TRBJ1-3|TRBV28|NA
TGTGCCAGCACTTCCGACCGAAACTCTGGAAACACCATATATTTT
CASTSDRNSGNTIYF
>many|TRBJ1-5|TRBV2|NA
TGTGCCAGCAGTCCTAGTAGCAATCAGCCCCAGCATTTT
CASSPSSNQPQHF
>few|TRBJ2-7|TRBV20-1|TRBD1
TGCAGTGCTCGACAGGGGAACGAGCAGTACTTC
CSARQGNEQYF
>many|TRBJ2-7|TRBV10-3|TRBD1
TGTGCCATCAGTGGGCCGACAGGGGACAACTCCTACGAGCAGTACTTC
CAISGPTGDNSYEQYF
>NA|TRBJ2-5|TRBV11-3|NA
TGTGCCAGCAGCTTAAACAGAAAAGAGACCCAGTACTTC
CASSLNRKETQYF
>NA|TRBJ2-5|TRBV4-1|NA
TGCGCCAGCAGCCCGGGACTGTCGAAGACCCAGTACTTC
CASSPGLSKTQYF
>many|TRBJ2-7|TRBV30|NA
TGTGCCTGGGGGGGATGGAAGCGCTTAATCACCTACGAGCAGTACTTC
CAWGGWKRLITYEQYF
>many|TRBJ2-7|TRBV13|TRBD1
TGTGCCAGCAGCCATCTCACAGGGGCCCCCTACTACGAGCAGTACTTC
CASSHLTGAPYYEQYF
>many|TRBJ2-7|TRBV12-3/TRBV12-4|TRBD2
TGTGCCAGCAGCCAGAGCGGGACGCCCTCCTACGAGCAGTACTTC
CASSQSGTPSYEQYF
>NA|TRBJ2-1|TRBV4-2|TRBD2
TGTGCCAGCAGCCTAGCGGGAGATGACAATGAGCAGTTCTTC
CASSLAGDDNEQFF
>many|TRBJ2-1|TRBV7-9|TRBD2
TGTGCCAGCAGCTTTAGCGGGGACGTATACCATGAGCAGTTCTTC
CASSFSGDVYHEQFF
>many|TRBJ2-1|TRBV19|NA
TGTGCCAGTAGGGACAGAGGTGATTCGGACGAGCAGTTCTTC
CASRDRGDSDEQFF
>NA|TRBJ1-1|TRBV5-6|NA
TGTGCCAGCAGCCACGTGGGAATCGAGAGCACTGAAGCTTTCTTT
CASSHVGIESTEAFF
>many|TRBJ2-1|TRBV2|TRBD1
TGTGCCAGCAGTCAAGACAGGGCGCCGTTCTTC
CASSQDRAPFF
>many|TRBJ2-3|TRBV11-2|NA
TGTGCCAGCAGCCCTGAGAGGGGGACAGATACGCAGTATTTT
CASSPERGTDTQYF
>NA|TRBJ2-1|TRBV25-1|TRBD1
TGTGCCAGCAGTGAATTAGGGGGCCCTCATAAGTTCTTC
CASSELGGPHKFF
>many|TRBJ1-5|TRBV12-3/TRBV12-4|NA
TGTGCCAGCCTCAGTCAGGGTTTCAATCAGCCCCAGCATTTT
CASLSQGFNQPQHF
>many|TRBJ2-7|TRBV6-2/TRBV6-3|TRBD2
TGTGCCACCCTGGGGAGGGGCAACTACGAGCAGTACTTC
CATLGRGNYEQYF
>NA|TRBJ2-6|TRBV6-1|TRBD2
TGTGCCAGCAGTCTCACGCTAGCGGGAGGGTCTGGGGCCAACGTCCTGACTTTC
CASSLTLAGGSGANVLTF
>NA|TRBJ2-1|TRBV12-3/TRBV12-4|TRBD1
TGTGCCAGCAGTCACCGGGACAGGGCGGACAATGAGCAGTTCTTC
CASSHRDRADNEQFF
>many|TRBJ2-3|TRBV28|NA
TGTGCCAGCAGGGCCGCGGGCGGCAGCACAGATACGCAGTATTTT
CASRAAGGSTDTQYF
>many|TRBJ1-1|TRBV12-5|NA
TGTGCTAGTGGTTTGAAGATTGGGTCTGAAGCTTTCTTT
CASGLKIGSEAFF
>many|TRBJ2-3|TRBV5-5|NA
TGTGCCAGCAGCTTGGCCCCGCTCTTAGGTGCGGATACGCAGTATTTT
CASSLAPLLGADTQYF
>NA|TRBJ2-3|TRBV20-1|NA
TGCAGTGCTCGGTCCCATAGCGTGAGCACAGATACGCAGTATTTT
CSARSHSVSTDTQYF
>NA|TRBJ2-6|TRBV12-5|TRBD1
TGTGCTAGTGGTTTGGTACTGGACAGGGCTGGGGCCAACGTCCTGACTTTC
CASGLVLDRAGANVLTF
>many|TRBJ2-3|TRBV15|NA
TGTGCCACCAGCAGAGCGCCAACTAGCACAGATACGCAGTATTTT
CATSRAPTSTDTQYF
>few|TRBJ2-4|TRBV7-9|NA
TGTGCCAGCAGCCACTTAATGGGTCCCGGGGGCAACATTCAGTACTTC
CASSHLMGPGGNIQYF
>NA|TRBJ2-1|TRBV9|TRBD2
TGTGCCAGCAGCGTAGATCTAGCGGGAGGGGCCAATGAGCAGTTCTTC
CASSVDLAGGANEQFF
>many|TRBJ2-7|TRBV27|NA
TGTGCCAGCAGCCGGAACGACCTAGCTTCAACCTACGAGCAGTACTTC
CASSRNDLASTYEQYF
>many|TRBJ2-1|TRBV29-1|TRBD2
TGCAGCGTTGATCCCTCTAGCGGCATGCGGTCTGAGCAGTTCTTC
CSVDPSSGMRSEQFF
>many|TRBJ2-3|TRBV20-1|NA
TGCAGCGCTCTAAGAGCGGCATTAACAGATACGCAGTATTTT
CSALRAALTDTQYF
>many|TRBJ2-7|TRBV2|NA
TGTGCCAGCACCGGGGCCTACGAGCAGTACTTC
CASTGAYEQYF
>few|TRBJ2-2|TRBV19|NA
TGTGCCAGTACCGGGGGTCGGCTAGCCGGCACCGGGGAGCTGTTTTTT
CASTGGRLAGTGELFF
>many|TRBJ2-2|TRBV20-1|NA
TGCAGTGCCGCGGCGGGCTCACAAACAGCGAACACCGGGGAGCTGTTTTTT
CSAAAGSQTANTGELFF